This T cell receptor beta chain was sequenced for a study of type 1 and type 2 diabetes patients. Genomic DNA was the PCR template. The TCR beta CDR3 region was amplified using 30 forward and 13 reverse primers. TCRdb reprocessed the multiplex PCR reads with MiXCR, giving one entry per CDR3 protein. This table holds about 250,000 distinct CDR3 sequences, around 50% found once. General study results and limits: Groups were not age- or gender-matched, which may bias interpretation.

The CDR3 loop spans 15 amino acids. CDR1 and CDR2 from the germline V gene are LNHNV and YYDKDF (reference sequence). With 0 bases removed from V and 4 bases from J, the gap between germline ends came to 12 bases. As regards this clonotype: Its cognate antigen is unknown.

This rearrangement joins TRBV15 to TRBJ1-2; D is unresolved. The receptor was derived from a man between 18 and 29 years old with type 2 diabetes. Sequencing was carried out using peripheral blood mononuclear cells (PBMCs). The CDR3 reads CATSRDRRTAYGYTF. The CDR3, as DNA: TGTGCCACCAGCAGAGATCGAAGGACGGCCTATGGCTACACCTTC.